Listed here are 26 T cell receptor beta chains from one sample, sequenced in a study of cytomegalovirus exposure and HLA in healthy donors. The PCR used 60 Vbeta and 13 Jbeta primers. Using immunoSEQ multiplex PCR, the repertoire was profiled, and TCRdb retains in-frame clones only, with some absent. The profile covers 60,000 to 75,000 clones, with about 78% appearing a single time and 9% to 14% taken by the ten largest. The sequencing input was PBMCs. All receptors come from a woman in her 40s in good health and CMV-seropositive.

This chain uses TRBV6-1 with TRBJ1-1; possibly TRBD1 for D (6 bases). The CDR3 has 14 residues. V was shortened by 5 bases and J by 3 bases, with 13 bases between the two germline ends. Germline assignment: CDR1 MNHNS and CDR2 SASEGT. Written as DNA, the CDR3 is TGTGCCAGCAGTCGTCAGGGGAGAGACACTGAAGCTTTCTTT. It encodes CASSRQGRDTEAFF.

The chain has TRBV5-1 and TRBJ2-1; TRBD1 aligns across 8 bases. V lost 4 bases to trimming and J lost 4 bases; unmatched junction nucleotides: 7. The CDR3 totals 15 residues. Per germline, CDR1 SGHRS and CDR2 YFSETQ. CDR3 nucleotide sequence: TGCGCCAGCAGCACCGGACAGGGAAAATACAATGAGCAGTTCTTC. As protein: CASSTGQGKYNEQFF.

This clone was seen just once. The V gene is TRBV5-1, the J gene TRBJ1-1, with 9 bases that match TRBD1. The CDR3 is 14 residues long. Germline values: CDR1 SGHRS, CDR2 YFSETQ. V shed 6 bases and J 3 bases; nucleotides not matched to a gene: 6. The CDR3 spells CASTRDREDTEAFF. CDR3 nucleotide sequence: TGCGCCAGCACCCGGGACAGGGAAGACACTGAAGCTTTCTTT.

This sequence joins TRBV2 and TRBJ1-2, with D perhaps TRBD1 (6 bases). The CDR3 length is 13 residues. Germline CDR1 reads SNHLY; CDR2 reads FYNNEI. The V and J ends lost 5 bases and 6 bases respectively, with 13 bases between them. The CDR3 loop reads CASSYREHDGYTF. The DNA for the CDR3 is TGTGCCAGCAGTTACAGGGAACATGATGGCTACACCTTC.

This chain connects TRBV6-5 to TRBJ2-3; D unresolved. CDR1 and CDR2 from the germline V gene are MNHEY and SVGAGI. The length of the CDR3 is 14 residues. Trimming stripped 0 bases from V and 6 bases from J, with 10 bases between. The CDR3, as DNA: TGTGCCAGCAGTTACTCGGCACCCCATGATACGCAGTATTTT. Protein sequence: CASSYSAPHDTQYF.

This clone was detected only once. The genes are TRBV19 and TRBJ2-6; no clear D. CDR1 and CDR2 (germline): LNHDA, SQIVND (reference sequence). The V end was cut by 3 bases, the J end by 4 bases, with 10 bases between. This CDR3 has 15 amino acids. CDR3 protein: CASSIPLTGANVLTF. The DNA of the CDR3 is TGTGCCAGTAGTATCCCCTTGACAGGGGCCAACGTCCTGACTTTC.

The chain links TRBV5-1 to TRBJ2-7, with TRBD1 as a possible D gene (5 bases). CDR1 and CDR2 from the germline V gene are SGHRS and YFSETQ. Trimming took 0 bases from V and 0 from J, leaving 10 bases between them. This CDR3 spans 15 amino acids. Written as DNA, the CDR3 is TGCGCCAGCAGCTTGGAATCGGACAACTCCTACGAGCAGTACTTC. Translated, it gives CASSLESDNSYEQYF. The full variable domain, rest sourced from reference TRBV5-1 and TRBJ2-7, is KAGVTQTPRYLIKTRGQQVTLSCSPISGHRSVSWYQQTPGQGLQFLFEYFSETQRNKGNFPGRFSGRQFSNSRSEMNVSTLELGDSALYLCASSLESDNSYEQYFGPGTRLTVT.

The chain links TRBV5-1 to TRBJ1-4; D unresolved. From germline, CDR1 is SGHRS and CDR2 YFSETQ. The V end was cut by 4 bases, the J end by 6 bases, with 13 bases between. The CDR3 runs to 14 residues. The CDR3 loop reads CASSRGQEDEKLFF. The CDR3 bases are TGCGCCAGCAGCCGAGGGCAGGAAGATGAAAAACTGTTTTTT.

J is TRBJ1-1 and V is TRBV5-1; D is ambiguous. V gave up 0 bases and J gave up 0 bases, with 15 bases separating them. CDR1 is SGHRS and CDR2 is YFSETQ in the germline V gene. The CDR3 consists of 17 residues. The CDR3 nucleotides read TGCGCCAGCAGCTTGGGAGGGTCTACCTATATGAACACTGAAGCTTTCTTT. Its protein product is CASSLGGSTYMNTEAFF.

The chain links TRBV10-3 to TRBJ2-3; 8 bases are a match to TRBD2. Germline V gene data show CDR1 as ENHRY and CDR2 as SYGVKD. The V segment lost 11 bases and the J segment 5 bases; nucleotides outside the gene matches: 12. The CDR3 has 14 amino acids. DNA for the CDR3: TGTGCCCATGGCCCCGGGACTAGACAAGATACGCAGTATTTT. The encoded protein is CAHGPGTRQDTQYF.

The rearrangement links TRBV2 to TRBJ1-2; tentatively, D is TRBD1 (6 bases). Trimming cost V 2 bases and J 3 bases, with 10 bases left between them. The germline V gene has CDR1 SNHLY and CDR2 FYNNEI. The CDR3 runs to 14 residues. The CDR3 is CASSERQAYYGYTF. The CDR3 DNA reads TGTGCCAGCAGTGAAAGACAGGCCTACTATGGCTACACCTTC.

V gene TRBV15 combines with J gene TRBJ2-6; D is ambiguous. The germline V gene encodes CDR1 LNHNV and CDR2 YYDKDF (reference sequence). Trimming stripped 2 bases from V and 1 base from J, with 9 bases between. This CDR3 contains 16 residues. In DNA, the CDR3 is TGTGCCACCAGCAGAACTATATTATCTGGGGCCAACGTCCTGACTTTC. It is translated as CATSRTILSGANVLTF.

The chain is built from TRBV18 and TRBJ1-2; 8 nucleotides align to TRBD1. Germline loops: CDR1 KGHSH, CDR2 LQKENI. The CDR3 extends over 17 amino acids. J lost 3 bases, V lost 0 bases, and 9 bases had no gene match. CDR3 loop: CASSPPSDREIYYGYTF. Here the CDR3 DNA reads TGTGCCAGCTCACCACCCTCGGACAGGGAAATTTACTATGGCTACACCTTC.

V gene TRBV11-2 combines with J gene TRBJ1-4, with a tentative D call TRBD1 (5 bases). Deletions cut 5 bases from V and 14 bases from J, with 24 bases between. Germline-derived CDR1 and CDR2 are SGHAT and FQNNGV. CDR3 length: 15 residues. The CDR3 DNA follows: TGTGCCAGCAGCATCCAGGAGGGGACGGGCCATGGGCTGTTTTTT. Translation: CASSIQEGTGHGLFF.

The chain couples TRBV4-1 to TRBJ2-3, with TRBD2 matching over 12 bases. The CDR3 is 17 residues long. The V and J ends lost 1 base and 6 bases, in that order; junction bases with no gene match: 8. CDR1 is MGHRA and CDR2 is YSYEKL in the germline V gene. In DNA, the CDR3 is TGCGCCAGCAGCCAAGGACTAGCGGGGGCCCGAGGGGATACGCAGTATTTT. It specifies CASSQGLAGARGDTQYF.

The chain's CDR3 is CASSPLTGGSGANVLTF. The CDR3 nucleotides are TGTGCCAGCAGCCCGTTGACAGGCGGCTCTGGGGCCAACGTCCTGACTTTC. This chain uses TRBV5-4 with TRBJ2-6; tentatively, D is TRBD1 (6 bases). V dropped 4 bases and J dropped 0 bases, with 14 bases sitting between them. This CDR3 is 17 amino acids long. CDR1 is SGHNT and CDR2 is YYREEE in the germline V gene (reference sequence).

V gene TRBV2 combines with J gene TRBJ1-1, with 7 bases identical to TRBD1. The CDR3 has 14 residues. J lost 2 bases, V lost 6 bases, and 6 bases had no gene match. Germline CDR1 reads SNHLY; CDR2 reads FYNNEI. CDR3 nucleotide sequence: TGTGCCAGCAGACAGACAGGGAAAAACACTGAAGCTTTCTTT. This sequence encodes CASRQTGKNTEAFF. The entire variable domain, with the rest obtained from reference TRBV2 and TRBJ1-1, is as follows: EPEVTQTPSHQVTQMGQEVILRCVPISNHLYFYWYRQILGQKVEFLVSFYNNEISEKSEIFDDQFSVERPDGSNFTLKIRSTKLEDSAMYFCASRQTGKNTEAFFGQGTRLTVV.

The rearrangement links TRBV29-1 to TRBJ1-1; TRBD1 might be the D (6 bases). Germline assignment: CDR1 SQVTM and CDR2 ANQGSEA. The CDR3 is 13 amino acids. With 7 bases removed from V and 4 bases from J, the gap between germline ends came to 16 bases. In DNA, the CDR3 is TGCAGCGGTACTACAGGGCTCGGCACTGAAGCTTTCTTT. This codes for CSGTTGLGTEAFF.

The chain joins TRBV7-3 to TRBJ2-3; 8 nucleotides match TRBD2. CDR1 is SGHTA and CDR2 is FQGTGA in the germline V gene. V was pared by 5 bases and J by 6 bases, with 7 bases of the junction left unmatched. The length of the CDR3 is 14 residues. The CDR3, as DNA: TGTGCCAGCAGCCGAAGCGGGGGTCGGGATACGCAGTATTTT. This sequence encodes CASSRSGGRDTQYF.

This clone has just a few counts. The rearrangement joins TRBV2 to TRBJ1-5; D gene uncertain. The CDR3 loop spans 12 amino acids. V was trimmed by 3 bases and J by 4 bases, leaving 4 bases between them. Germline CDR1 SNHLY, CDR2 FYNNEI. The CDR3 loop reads CASSDRNQPQHF. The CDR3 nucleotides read TGTGCCAGCAGTGACAGGAATCAGCCCCAGCATTTT.

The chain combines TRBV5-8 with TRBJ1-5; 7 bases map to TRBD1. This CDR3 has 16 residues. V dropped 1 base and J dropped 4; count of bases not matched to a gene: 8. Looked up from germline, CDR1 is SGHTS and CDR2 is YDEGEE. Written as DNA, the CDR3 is TGTGCCAGCAGCTTGTACGGGAGGGGGCTGAATCAGCCCCAGCATTTT. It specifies CASSLYGRGLNQPQHF.

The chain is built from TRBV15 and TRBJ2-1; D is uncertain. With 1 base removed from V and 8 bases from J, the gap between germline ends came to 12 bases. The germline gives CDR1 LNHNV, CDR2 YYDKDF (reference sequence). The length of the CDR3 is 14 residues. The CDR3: CATSRVLGRHEQFF. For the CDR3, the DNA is TGTGCCACCAGCAGAGTTCTAGGTCGCCATGAGCAGTTCTTC.

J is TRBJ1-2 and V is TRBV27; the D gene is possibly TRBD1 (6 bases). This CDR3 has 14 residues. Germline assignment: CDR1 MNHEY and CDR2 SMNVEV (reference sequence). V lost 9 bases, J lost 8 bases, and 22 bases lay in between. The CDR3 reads CASRLIAGAEGYTF. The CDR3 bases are TGTGCCAGTCGACTTATAGCAGGGGCTGAAGGCTACACCTTC.

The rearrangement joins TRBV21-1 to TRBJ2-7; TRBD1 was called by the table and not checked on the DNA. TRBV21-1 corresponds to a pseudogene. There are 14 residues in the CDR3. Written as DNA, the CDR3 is TGTGCCAGCAGCAAAGGGGCCCAAAACTACGAGCAGTACTTC. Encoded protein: CASSKGAQNYEQYF.

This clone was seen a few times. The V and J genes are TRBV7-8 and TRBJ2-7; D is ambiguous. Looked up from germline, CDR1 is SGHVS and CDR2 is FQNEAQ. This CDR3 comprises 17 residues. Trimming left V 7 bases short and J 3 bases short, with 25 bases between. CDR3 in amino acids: CASNPIDESLTIYEQYF. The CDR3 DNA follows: TGTGCCAGCAACCCCATAGATGAGAGCCTTACCATCTACGAGCAGTACTTC. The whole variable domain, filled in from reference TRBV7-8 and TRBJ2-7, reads GAGVSQSPRYKVAKRGQDVALRCDPISGHVSLFWYQQALGQGPEFLTYFQNEAQLDKSGLPSDRFFAERPEGSVSTLKIQRTQQEDSAVYLCASNPIDESLTIYEQYFGPGTRLTVT.

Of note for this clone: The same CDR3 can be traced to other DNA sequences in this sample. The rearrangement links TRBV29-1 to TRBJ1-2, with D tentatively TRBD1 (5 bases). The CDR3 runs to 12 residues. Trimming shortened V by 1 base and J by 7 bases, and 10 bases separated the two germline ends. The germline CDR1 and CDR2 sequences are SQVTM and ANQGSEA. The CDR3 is CSVEGQGSGYTF. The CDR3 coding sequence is TGCAGCGTTGAAGGGCAGGGCTCTGGCTACACCTTC.